This T cell receptor (beta chain) was identified in a study of cytomegalovirus exposure and HLA in healthy donors. General observations from the study: In a later analysis, parvovirus B19, influenza, CMV and Epstein-Barr virus appeared linked to several top co-occurrence clusters.

The primer mix had 60 Vbeta and 13 Jbeta primers. Method: immunoSEQ multiplex PCR; TCRdb's copy keeps in-frame clones and lacks some. The sample carries more than 95,000 clones, 64% recorded once. In germline, CDR1 is ENHRY, CDR2 SYGVKD. This CDR3 is built from 13 residues. The V and J ends lost 4 bases and 7 bases, in that order; junction bases with no gene match: 3. A remark on this clone: Antigen unknown.

The receptor's source is a man between 60 and 75 years old in good health and CMV-seronegative. The chain combines TRBV10-3 with TRBJ1-2; 10 bases agree with TRBD1. Specimen: PBMCs. The CDR3 DNA is TGTGCCATCAGTGGGACAGGGGGTAGTGGCTACACCTTC. Its protein product is CAISGTGGSGYTF.